This T cell receptor beta chain was sequenced for a study of blood T cell repertoires in COVID-19. Study as a whole: Sources were T cells, B-cell-depleted T cells, or PBMCs; the material itself was cDNA or gDNA.

This CDR3 comprises 13 residues. V lost 3 bases, J lost 1 base, and 6 bases lay in between. Germline V gene sequence: CDR1 SNHLY, CDR2 FYNNEI. Recruited during active infection, patients (from Seattle) were subsequently followed longitudinally. Sequenced by immunoSEQ multiplex PCR; TCRdb stores in-frame clones only, minus some. The data contain approximately 250,000 clones, 80% to 95% of them singletons. The gene calls are TRBV2 and TRBJ1-2; no definite D call. Sequences were obtained from peripheral blood. The receptor was isolated from a man in his thirties or forties with COVID-19, enrolled during active disease. CDR3 sequence (DNA): TGTGCCAGCAGTGAGGAGATTAACTATGGCTACACCTTC. Amino acid sequence: CASSEEINYGYTF.